This T cell receptor (beta chain) emerged from a study of shared clonotypes between healthy human individuals. At the level of the study: The study drew on a couple of women and three men aged 18 to 49 as donors.

Terminally differentiated effector memory CD45RA+ cells were excluded from the naive CD8 cells, which were CD45RO-negative and positively selected for CCR7. Libraries were prepared by immunoSEQ multiplex PCR; TCRdb keeps only in-frame clonotypes and omits some of them. The data show about 580,000 clones, roughly 98% seen once. The receptor's source is a man younger than 45 in good health. Sequencing was done on a sample of naive CD8+ T cells sorted from blood.

The CDR3 DNA sequence: TGTGCCACCCATGGGGGGACCGGGGAGCTGTTTTTT. This codes for CATHGGTGELFF. The chain joins TRBV7-8 to TRBJ2-2, with D perhaps matching TRBD2 (6 bases). The germline CDR1 and CDR2 sequences are SGHVS and FQNEAQ. V gave up 10 bases and J gave up 5 bases, with 11 bases separating them. The CDR3 extends over 12 amino acids.